Listed below are T cell receptor beta chains from one sample, sequenced in a study of blood T cell repertoires in COVID-19. Method: immunoSEQ multiplex PCR; TCRdb's copy keeps in-frame clones and lacks some. The data show about 300,000 clones, around 88% seen once. Material: peripheral blood. The receptor set was obtained from a woman aged 25 to 39 who had recovered from COVID-19. Each CDR3 is given without its conserved first and last residue.

V gene | CDR3 protein
TRBV4-2 | ASSPKGRGGLYEQF
TRBV5-6 | ASSLLQDLYEQY
TRBV6-5 | ASSYIGREYGYT
TRBV30 | AWSVLSNRELF
TRBV3-1/TRBV3-2 | ASSQARSLH
TRBV6-5 | ASSYLGQGVAEQY
TRBV6-4 | ASSQGLDTGELF
TRBV29-1 | SVEDRLAFDTQY
TRBV6-5 | ASRTGQGGADTQY
TRBV9 | ASSVIERGHYNEQF
TRBV18 | ASSPGTSNYEQY
TRBV15 | ATSRGSSYNEQF
TRBV5-8 | ASSLGAGFEETQY
TRBV6-6 | ASSQGQGTEAF
TRBV11-2 | ASSSTGSYGYT
TRBV11-2 | ASSLAPPGGASTDTQY
TRBV29-1 | SVEDISYNEQF
TRBV3-1/TRBV3-2 | ASSQAGGNSNQPQH